This TCR beta chain comes out of a study of T cell repertoires in cytomegalovirus infection. In TCRdb, the reads were re-called with MiXCR into one record per CDR3 protein. The sample shows around 140,000 distinct CDR3 sequences, 25% to 35% of them seen only once. The V end was cut by 10 bases, the J end by 4 bases, with 11 bases between. CDR1 and CDR2 (germline): MNHEY, SVGEGT. The CDR3 contains 12 residues. This clonotype occurred many times. What it recognizes is unknown. V gene TRBV6-2 or TRBV6-3 combines with J gene TRBJ1-5; D not resolved. The source is a human donor in good health (CMV status not recorded). Some clones in this sample may be carry-over from other donors' samples. Specimen: CD8+ T cells from cultured PBMCs, collected from culture after CMV antigen stimulation. The CDR3 nucleotides are TGTGCCACTGCGGACGGTAATCAGCCCCAGCATTTT. As protein: CATADGNQPQHF.